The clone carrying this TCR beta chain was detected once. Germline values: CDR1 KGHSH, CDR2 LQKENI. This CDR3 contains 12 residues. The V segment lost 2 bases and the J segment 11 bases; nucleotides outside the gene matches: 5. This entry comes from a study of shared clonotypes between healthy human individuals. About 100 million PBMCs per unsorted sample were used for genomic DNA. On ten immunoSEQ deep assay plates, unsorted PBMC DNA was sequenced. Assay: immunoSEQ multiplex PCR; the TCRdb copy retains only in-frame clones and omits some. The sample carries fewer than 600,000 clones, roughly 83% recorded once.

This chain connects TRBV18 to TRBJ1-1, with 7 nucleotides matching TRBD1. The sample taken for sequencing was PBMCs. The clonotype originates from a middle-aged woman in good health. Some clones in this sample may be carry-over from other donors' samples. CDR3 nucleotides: TGTGCCAGCTCACCATCAGGGGGAGAGGCTTTCTTT. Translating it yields CASSPSGGEAFF.